The following is a TCR beta chain sequence with its context. The antigen remains undetermined. This entry belongs to a study of T cell responses to AZD1222 COVID-19 vaccine. Study-level findings and limits: Only a handful of AZD1222 recipients, several in all, had baseline seropositivity.

Germline CDR1 and CDR2: SGHNT and YYREEE (reference sequence). The germline V and J ends were trimmed by 4 bases and 0 bases, with 16 bases remaining between them. This CDR3 has 16 amino acids. Measured with immunoSEQ multiplex PCR; TCRdb has only the in-frame clones, and not every one. Of roughly 70,000 clones in the sample, 80% to 90% were seen once. Sequencing was performed on peripheral blood, taken on day 0 of AZD1222 vaccination. This chain joins TRBV5-4 and TRBJ1-1, with D possibly TRBD1 on 5 matching bases. The sequence was obtained from an adult in good health. The CDR3: CASSPTGGRMNTEAFF. CDR3 DNA sequence: TGTGCCAGCAGCCCTACGGGGGGGAGAATGAACACTGAAGCTTTCTTT.